A selection of T cell receptor beta chains follows, all from one sample in a study of cytomegalovirus exposure and HLA in healthy donors. TCRdb keeps only in-frame clones here, not all; method: immunoSEQ multiplex PCR. The sample table sets out 150,000 or so clones. Sequencing input: PBMCs. Source of these receptors: a man aged 25 to 40 in good health and CMV-seronegative. CDR3s include the opening cysteine and the closing phenylalanine or tryptophan. Each record gives: J gene, CDR3 length, D gene, V gene, CDR3 DNA, CDR3 protein. D genes are given only for firm matches.

TRBJ2-2 15 NA TRBV19 TGTGCCAGTAGTATGGTACTAGTCGGCACCGGGGAGCTGTTTTTT CASSMVLVGTGELFF
TRBJ1-1 13 NA TRBV5-1 TGCGCCAGCAGCTTTACCAGGGAAAGGGCTGCTTTCTTT CASSFTRERAAFF
TRBJ1-2 19 NA TRBV7-5 TGTGTCAGAAGCTTCTCAGGAGGGGTAAAATGGGCCTTAAACTATGGCTACACCTTC CVRSFSGGVKWALNYGYTF
TRBJ2-7 13 NA TRBV19 TGTGCCAGTAGTAGAGACAGTTCCTACGAGCAGTACTTC CASSRDSSYEQYF
TRBJ2-5 13 NA TRBV27 TGTGCCAGCAGCCAGGGGAAACAAGAGACCCAGTACTTC CASSQGKQETQYF
TRBJ1-4 15 TRBD1 TRBV9 TGTGCCAGCAGCGCTGGACAGGGGACTAATGAAAAACTGTTTTTT CASSAGQGTNEKLFF
TRBJ2-1 13 NA TRBV5-1 TGCGCCAGCAGGGGACAAACCGGGAATGAGCAGTTCTTC CASRGQTGNEQFF
TRBJ2-7 15 NA TRBV4-1 TGCGCCAGCAGCCAGCAACAGGGTTCTGTCAACGAGCAGTACTTC CASSQQQGSVNEQYF
TRBJ1-2 15 TRBD1 TRBV6-5 TGTGCCAGCAGGATCTCTCGGGACAGGGTTTATGGCTACACCTTC CASRISRDRVYGYTF
TRBJ1-1 15 TRBD1 TRBV6-5 TGTGCCAGCAGTGGCGTCAGGGGGCTGGTCACTGAAGCTTTCTTT CASSGVRGLVTEAFF
TRBJ2-5 15 TRBD1 TRBV27 TGTGCCAGCAGTTCATGGACAGGGGTGGGAGAGACCCAGTACTTC CASSSWTGVGETQYF
TRBJ2-1 20 NA TRBV7-8 TGTGCCAGCAGCTTAAGAAGTAGGCAGGGAAGCCCTCTATCCTACAATGAGCAGTTCTTC CASSLRSRQGSPLSYNEQFF
TRBJ1-1 15 NA TRBV5-1 TGCGCCAGCAGCTTGGGCGGGAAGTTGAACACTGAAGCTTTCTTT CASSLGGKLNTEAFF
TRBJ1-3 15 NA TRBV5-1 TGCGCCAGCAGCTTGGTGGGGGGACCTGGAAACGCCATATATTTT CASSLVGGPGNAIYF
TRBJ2-6 18 TRBD1 TRBV19 TGTGCCAGTAGTATAGGGGGACAGGGGTTCTCTGGGGCCAACGTCCTGACTTTC CASSIGGQGFSGANVLTF
TRBJ1-1 16 TRBD1 TRBV19 TGTGCCAGTAGCATGACAGGGGCTGGGGTGAACACTGAAGCTTTCTTT CASSMTGAGVNTEAFF
TRBJ2-1 15 TRBD2 TRBV27 TGTGCCAGCAGTTTTATTAGCGGGAGCTACAATGAGCAGTTCTTC CASSFISGSYNEQFF
TRBJ2-1 14 TRBD2 TRBV6-1 TGTGCCAGCAGAAGCGGGAGGGCCGTCGATGAGCAGTTCTTC CASRSGRAVDEQFF
TRBJ2-1 11 TRBD2 TRBV4-1 TGCGCCAGCAGCCTGGGACTAGAGCAGTTCTTC CASSLGLEQFF
TRBJ1-5 12 NA TRBV29-1 TGCAGCGTAACAGGGCCTAATCAGCCCCAGCATTTT CSVTGPNQPQHF
TRBJ2-1 15 NA TRBV28 TGTGCCAGCAGTTTATACACGGGGAACTACAATGAGCAGTTCTTC CASSLYTGNYNEQFF
TRBJ2-3 15 NA TRBV5-1 TGCGCCAGCAGCGAGGACAGTTTGCCTACAGATACGCAGTATTTT CASSEDSLPTDTQYF
TRBJ2-2 15 NA TRBV18 TGTGCCAGCTCACCATCCTTACGGGGAACCGGGGAGCTGTTTTTT CASSPSLRGTGELFF
TRBJ1-1 14 TRBD1 TRBV28 TGTGCCAGCAGGGGGGGACAGGGAACCACTGAAGCTTTCTTT CASRGGQGTTEAFF
TRBJ1-2 16 TRBD1 TRBV4-2 TGTGCCAGCAGCCAAGAGGGGACAGGCTATGTCTATGGCTACACCTTC CASSQEGTGYVYGYTF
TRBJ2-7 11 NA TRBV29-1 TGCAGCGTCGACAGTAGATACGAGCAGTACTTC CSVDSRYEQYF
TRBJ2-7 14 NA TRBV13 TGTGCCAGCAGCCCCTCGACAGACAAATACGAGCAGTACTTC CASSPSTDKYEQYF
TRBJ2-7 13 TRBD1 TRBV7-8 TGTGCCAGCAGCTTAGCTTTTAGACAGGGGCAGTACTTC CASSLAFRQGQYF
TRBJ2-3 16 NA TRBV6-6 TGTGCCAGCAGTCCCCGCCCCGCGGGAAGCACAGATACGCAGTATTTT CASSPRPAGSTDTQYF
TRBJ2-7 14 TRBD2 TRBV6-5 TGTGCCAGCAGTTACGAGCGGGAGGGTTACGAGCAGTACTTC CASSYEREGYEQYF
TRBJ2-5 13 NA TRBV2 TGTGCCAGCAACTTACAGCCCCAAGAGACCCAGTACTTC CASNLQPQETQYF
TRBJ2-1 14 NA TRBV18 TGTGCCAGCTCACTCAGGACCGGGGATAATGAGCAGTTCTTC CASSLRTGDNEQFF
TRBJ2-3 20 TRBD2 TRBV5-1 TGCGCCAGCAGCTCCCAACCTGGGTTGACTAGCGGGATTGGAACAGATACGCAGTATTTT CASSSQPGLTSGIGTDTQYF
TRBJ2-7 13 NA TRBV18 TGTGCCAGCTCCCGACAGGACTCCTACGAGCAGTACTTC CASSRQDSYEQYF
TRBJ2-1 15 TRBD2 TRBV2 TGTGCCAGCAGCCAGACTAGCGGGAGATTCGATGAGCAGTTCTTC CASSQTSGRFDEQFF
TRBJ2-7 15 NA TRBV14 TGTGCCAGCAGCCTGTACGGGTCTCTCTCAACCGAGCAGTACTTC CASSLYGSLSTEQYF
TRBJ2-7 14 NA TRBV19 TGTGCCAGTAGTTTCGGGGGTAGCTCCTACGAGCAGTACTTC CASSFGGSSYEQYF
TRBJ2-1 17 TRBD2 TRBV5-4 TGTGCCAGCAGCCCGACTAGCGGAGTCAACACCTACAATGAGCAGTTCTTC CASSPTSGVNTYNEQFF
TRBJ2-2 13 NA TRBV13 TGTGCCAGCAGCCGAGGCAGGGCCGGGGAGCTGTTTTTT CASSRGRAGELFF
TRBJ2-7 16 NA TRBV6-5 TGTGCCAGCAGTTCAGCCTCTATGGCCGGGGGCTACGAGCAGTACTTC CASSSASMAGGYEQYF
TRBJ1-5 14 NA TRBV18 TGTGCCAGCTCACCACAAGGGGGGGGACAGCCCCAGCATTTT CASSPQGGGQPQHF
TRBJ1-5 14 NA TRBV19 TGTGCCAGTAGTGGTTTTCAGGGCAATCAGCCCCAGCATTTT CASSGFQGNQPQHF
TRBJ2-7 17 TRBD2 TRBV5-1 TGCGCCAGCAGCCCAGGTGTGGCTGCGGGAGGGCTCTACGAGCAGTACTTC CASSPGVAAGGLYEQYF
TRBJ1-2 13 NA TRBV6-5 TGTGCCAGCAAGTCCAGGGGATGGGGGGGCTACACCTTC CASKSRGWGGYTF
TRBJ1-1 14 NA TRBV6-5 TGTGCCAGCAGTGGACAGAGCATGAACACTGAAGCTTTCTTT CASSGQSMNTEAFF
TRBJ2-2 23 TRBD2 TRBV12-5 TGTGCTACCGGCTGGTTACCGCTGGTTTCACAGGAATCGCGGGAGAGGGTCACCGGGGAGCTGTTTTTT CATGWLPLVSQESRERVTGELFF
TRBJ2-2 15 TRBD2 TRBV30 TGTGCCTTCAGGGGCAGCGGGAGGAAAACCGGGGAGCTGTTTTTT CAFRGSGRKTGELFF
TRBJ1-1 17 TRBD1 TRBV18 TGTGCCAGCTCACCACGACAGGGGGCAATGAGGAGGGCTGAAGCTTTCTTT CASSPRQGAMRRAEAFF
TRBJ2-6 19 NA TRBV5-1 TGCGCCAGCAGCTTAGGGTCCCTCGGACTTTATGCTGGGGCCAACGTCCTGACTTTC CASSLGSLGLYAGANVLTF
TRBJ2-1 15 TRBD1 TRBV6-6 TGTGCCAGCAGTTATGGACAGGGGGCCTACAATGAGCAGTTCTTC CASSYGQGAYNEQFF
TRBJ1-2 15 TRBD1 TRBV5-1 TGCGCCAGCAGCTGGTCGACAGGGCCCGACTATGGCTACACCTTC CASSWSTGPDYGYTF